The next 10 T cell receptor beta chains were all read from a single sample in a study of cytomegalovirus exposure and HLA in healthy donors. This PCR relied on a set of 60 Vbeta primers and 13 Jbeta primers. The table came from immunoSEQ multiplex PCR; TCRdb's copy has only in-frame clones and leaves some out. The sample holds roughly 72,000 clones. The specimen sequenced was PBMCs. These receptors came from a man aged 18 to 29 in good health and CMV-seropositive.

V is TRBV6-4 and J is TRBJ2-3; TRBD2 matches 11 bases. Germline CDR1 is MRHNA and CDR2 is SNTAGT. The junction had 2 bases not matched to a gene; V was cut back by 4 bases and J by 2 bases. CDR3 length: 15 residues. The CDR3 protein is CASSGSGGATDTQYF. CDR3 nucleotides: TGTGCCAGCAGTGGTAGCGGGGGGGCCACAGATACGCAGTATTTT.

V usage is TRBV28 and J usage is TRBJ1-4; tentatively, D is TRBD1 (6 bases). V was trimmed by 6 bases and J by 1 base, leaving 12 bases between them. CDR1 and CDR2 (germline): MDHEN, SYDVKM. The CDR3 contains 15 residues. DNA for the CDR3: TGTGCCAGCAGGTCGGACAGAGGAACTAATGAAAAACTGTTTTTT. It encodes CASRSDRGTNEKLFF.

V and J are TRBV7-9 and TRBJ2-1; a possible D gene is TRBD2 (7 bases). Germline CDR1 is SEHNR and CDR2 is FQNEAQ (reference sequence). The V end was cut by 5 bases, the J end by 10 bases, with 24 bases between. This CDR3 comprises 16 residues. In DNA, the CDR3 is TGTGCCAGCAGCACGCCCCCCGGGGGGCTGAGAGGAGAGCAGTTCTTC. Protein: CASSTPPGGLRGEQFF.

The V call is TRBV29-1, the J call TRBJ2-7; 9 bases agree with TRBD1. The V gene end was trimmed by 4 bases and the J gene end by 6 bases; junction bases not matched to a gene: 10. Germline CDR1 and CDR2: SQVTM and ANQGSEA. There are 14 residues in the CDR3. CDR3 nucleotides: TGCAGCGTTGCTCGGGGACAGGGTATCTTCGAGCAGTACTTC. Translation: CSVARGQGIFEQYF.

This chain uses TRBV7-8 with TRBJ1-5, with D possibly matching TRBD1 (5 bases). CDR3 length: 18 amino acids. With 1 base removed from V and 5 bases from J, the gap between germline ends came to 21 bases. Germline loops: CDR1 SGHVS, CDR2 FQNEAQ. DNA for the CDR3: TGTGCCAGCAGCTTAGATGGGACTGGAATTAGGTATCATCAGCCCCAGCATTTT. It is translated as CASSLDGTGIRYHQPQHF.

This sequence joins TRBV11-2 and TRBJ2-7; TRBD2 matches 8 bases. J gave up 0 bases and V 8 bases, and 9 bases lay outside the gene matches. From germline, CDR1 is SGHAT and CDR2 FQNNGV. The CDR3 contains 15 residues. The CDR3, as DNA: TGTGCCAGCGCCCCTATACGGGGGGGCTCCTACGAGCAGTACTTC. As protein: CASAPIRGGSYEQYF. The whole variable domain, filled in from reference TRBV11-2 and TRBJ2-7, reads EAGVAQSPRYKIIEKRQSVAFWCNPISGHATLYWYQQILGQGPKLLIQFQNNGVVDDSQLPKDRFSAERLKGVDSTLKIQPAKLEDSAVYLCASAPIRGGSYEQYFGPGTRLTVT.

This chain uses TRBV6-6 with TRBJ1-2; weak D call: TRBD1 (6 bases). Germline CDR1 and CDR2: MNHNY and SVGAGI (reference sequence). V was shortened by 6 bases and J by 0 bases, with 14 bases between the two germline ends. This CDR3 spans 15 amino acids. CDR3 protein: CASSPPDRSNYGYTF. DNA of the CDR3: TGTGCCAGCAGCCCCCCCGACAGGTCTAACTATGGCTACACCTTC.

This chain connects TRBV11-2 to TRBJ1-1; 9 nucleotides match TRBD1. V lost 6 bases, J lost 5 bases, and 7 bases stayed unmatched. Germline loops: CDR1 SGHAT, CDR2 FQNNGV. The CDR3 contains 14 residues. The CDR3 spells CASRPRQGGTEAFF. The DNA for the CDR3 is TGTGCCAGCAGACCAAGACAGGGGGGAACTGAAGCTTTCTTT.

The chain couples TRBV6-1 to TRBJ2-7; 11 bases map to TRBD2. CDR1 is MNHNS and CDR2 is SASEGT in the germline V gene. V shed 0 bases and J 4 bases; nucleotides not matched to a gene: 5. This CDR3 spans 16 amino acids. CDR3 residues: CASSEAGGTSGYEQYF. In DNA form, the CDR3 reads TGTGCCAGCAGTGAAGCGGGCGGGACTAGCGGTTACGAGCAGTACTTC.

CDR3 amino acids: CASIGTVFNYGYTF. CDR3 DNA: TGTGCCAGCATCGGGACAGTGTTTAACTATGGCTACACCTTC. The J gene is TRBJ1-2, the V gene TRBV5-5, with TRBD1 matching 7 bases. CDR1 SGHKS and CDR2 YYEKEE come from the germline V gene (reference sequence). CDR3 size: 14 residues. Trimming at V came to 6 bases and at J to 1 base, leaving 6 bases not matched to a gene.